This TCR beta chain was identified in a study of shared clonotypes between healthy human individuals. Whole-study findings and limits: The study found lower generation probabilities in non-shared clonotypes than in those shared by all four donors.

CD45RO-negative, CCR7-selected cells formed the naive CD8 fraction, which excluded terminally differentiated effector memory CD45RA+ cells. In regard to this clone: Its antigen remains unidentified.

The sorted-subset replicate PCRs were given roughly 200 ng DNA, which is 27,000 or so T cell genomes. Only in-frame clones appear in the TCRdb table, and some are missing; sequencing was by immunoSEQ multiplex PCR. The data contain about 2.1 million clones, just under 95% of them seen just once; the ten biggest clones take up over 1.5%. This CDR3 contains 15 residues. J lost 2 bases, V lost 5 bases, and 7 bases had no gene match. The germline gives CDR1 LNHNV, CDR2 YYDKDF (reference sequence). The gene calls are TRBV15 and TRBJ1-2; 8 bases match TRBD1. The sample was naive CD8+ T cells from PBMCs. The clonotype was recovered from a man aged 18 to 29 in good health. Some clones in this sample may be carry-over from other donors' samples. CDR3 amino acids: CATSPAGGGNYGYTF. The DNA for the CDR3 is TGTGCCACCAGCCCGGCAGGGGGCGGAAACTATGGCTACACCTTC. The whole variable domain, remainder taken from reference TRBV15 and TRBJ1-2, is DAMVIQNPRYQVTQFGKPVTLSCSQTLNHNVMYWYQQKSSQAPKLLFHYYDKDFNNEADTPDNFQSRRPNTSFCFLDIRSPGLGDTAMYLCATSPAGGGNYGYTFGSGTRLTVV.